This T cell receptor beta chain stems from a study of blood T cell repertoires in COVID-19. Background on the study: Acute and convalescent COVID-19 specimens originated in the United States, Italy and Spain. The analysed material was cDNA or gDNA that came from T cells, B-cell-depleted T cells, or PBMCs.

Trimming took off 5 bases at V and 0 bases at J, with 12 bases between the two ends. Germline V gene lookup returns CDR1 GTSNPN and CDR2 SVGIG (reference sequence). The CDR3 is 14 amino acids. Study processing details: Reference gene primer amplification gave nucleated cell count estimates. TCRdb's table, derived via immunoSEQ multiplex PCR, lists solely in-frame clones and lacks some. D and trimming come from the DNA, and the V and J calls and clone size come from that table. The profile covers 150,000 or so clones, with 80% to 90% appearing a single time and more than 5.5% taken by the ten largest.

V usage is TRBV30 and J usage is TRBJ2-3, with D tentatively TRBD1 (6 bases). The origin of this receptor is a woman aged 45-59 years in a cohort sampled during active or convalescent COVID-19. Sequencing input: peripheral blood. The CDR3 bases are TGTGCCTGGGATCCGGGACACAGCACAGATACGCAGTATTTT. It specifies CAWDPGHSTDTQYF. Full variable domain (missing parts from reference TRBV30 and TRBJ2-3): SQTIHQWPATLVQPVGSPLSLECTVEGTSNPNLYWYRQAAGRGLQLLFYSVGIGQISSEVPQNLSASRPQDRQFILSSKKLLLSDSGFYLCAWDPGHSTDTQYFGPGTRLTVL.